This TCR beta chain was recorded in a study of T cell responses to AZD1222 COVID-19 vaccine (TCRdb year 2021). Study-level background: AZD1222 recipients given second doses at about 4 weeks or at about 12 weeks were pooled, since spike-specific TCR depth and breadth were not found to differ between the two schedules. Trial participants were enrolled by age into 18-55, 56-69 and 70-plus year subgroups, with roughly 160, 29 and 62 TCR-sequenced participants respectively. A total of 230 or so trial participants underwent TCR sequencing, of whom 207 received two doses of AZD1222 and approximately 25 received two doses of the MenACWY control vaccine.

As concerns this clone: Its recognized antigen is unknown. Nothing much larger sits one base from this clone, and base qualities are not available.

General study outcomes and caveats: Spike-specific TCR breadth and depth rose significantly after two AZD1222 doses compared with day 0 and with MenACWY recipients. Conclusions about previously exposed vaccinees are limited, since just 6 or 7 AZD1222 recipients were seropositive for SARS-CoV-2 at baseline. Epitopes outside the regions mutated in the B.1.351 and B.1.1.7 variants were reportedly recognized by nearly half of the unique spike-specific TCRs. The 56-69-year group was small, and its depth increase did not reach significance, likely because of low power. Participants were mostly white British, with more females than males. The authors suggested clonal diversity may have been underestimated. The vaccine-associated CD4 TCRs covered the entire spike protein, and the dominant responses fell in regions 160-218 and 743-854. Because no day 14 peak-response samples were available, the repertoires could be characterized only after the peak T cell response.

The CDR3 regions of human TCRbeta chains were analyzed by immunosequencing. Under the source paper's analysis protocol: TCRs in the repertoires were compared against a reference library of SARS-CoV-2-specific TCRs that had been generated with the MIRA antigen-specificity platform. Breadth meant the fraction of unique TCRs that were SARS-CoV-2-associated, whereas depth meant the fraction of total T cells that were SARS-CoV-2-associated. Each spike-specific TCR was assigned to its reactive spike region and to a CD4 or CD8 class using the MIRA data. Log10-transformed breadth and depth values were compared by one-way ANOVA with Sidak's multiple comparisons tests. As stored in TCRdb, this immuneACCESS dataset retains in-frame rearrangements with V and J assigned. A fraction of the clones does not appear; measured against another copy, unresolved V genes explain less than half of the discrepancy, and the remainder lacks a known reason. The V and J calls and clone size are taken from that table; D and trimming were inferred from the DNA. A total of under 150,000 clones appear in this sample, approximately 94% of them only once. The top ten clones comprise around 3.1% of the sample.

The sample's time point label, in plain terms: baseline before first vaccination. Vaccinee samples were obtained from the UK trials COV001 and COV002, which included a single-blind randomized controlled phase 2/3 trial of AZD1222 (ChAdOx1 nCoV-19) in healthy adults. For TCRbeta chain sequencing, PBMC samples from trial participants were taken at day 0 and at day 28 after the second dose. CDR3 length: 14 amino acids, cysteine to phenylalanine. Only the CDR3 DNA is retained, 42 bases long and in frame from the first base. V and J are truncated by 5 bases and 6 bases respectively, leaving an intervening sequence of 13 bases. CDR1 is given as MNHEY and CDR2 as SMNVEV, both from the germline V gene (reference sequence).

The sequence joins TRBV27 to TRBJ2-2; a tentative D match to TRBD2 spans 7 bases. This sequence originates from an adult in good health. Sequenced here: peripheral blood, sampled on day 0 of AZD1222 vaccination. At the DNA level, the sequence is TGTGCCAGCAGTCGCCTCGGGGGGCCCGGGGAGCTGTTTTTT. This codes for CASSRLGGPGELFF.